The 22 T cell receptor beta chains reported below all come from one sample, sequenced in a study of OX40 agonist ivuxolimab in advanced cancers. Produced via immunoSEQ multiplex PCR; TCRdb's table is partial and in-frame only. The sample holds about 82,000 clones, about 90% seen once. This specimen consisted of CD4+ or CD8+ T cells sorted from blood, obtained in a trial of the OX40 agonist ivuxolimab. All receptors come from an adult with an advanced solid tumor such as melanoma, head and neck, liver or kidney cancer.

The gene calls are TRBV6-5 and TRBJ1-5; TRBD1 matches at 8 bases. With V trimmed by 2 bases and J by 6 bases, 9 bases remained unmatched. CDR1 and CDR2 from the germline V gene are MNHEY and SVGAGI. The CDR3 has 16 amino acids. This chain's CDR3 is CASSYRVLDRVQPQHF. The DNA for the CDR3 is TGTGCCAGCAGTTACAGGGTTCTGGACAGGGTTCAGCCCCAGCATTTT.

The chain combines TRBV6-1 with TRBJ2-2, with no clear D. Trimming pared 0 bases from V and 6 bases from J, leaving 8 bases between. Germline V lookup: CDR1 MNHNS, CDR2 SASEGT. The CDR3 runs 14 residues. The CDR3 DNA reads as TGTGCCAGCAGTGAAGCAGTTAGGGCCGGGGAGCTGTTTTTT. Translating it yields CASSEAVRAGELFF.

V is TRBV5-6 and J is TRBJ1-2; the match to TRBD1 covers 7 bases. J was trimmed by 1 base and V by 0 bases; bases with no gene match: 3. The length of the CDR3 is 15 residues. From germline, CDR1 is SGHDT and CDR2 YYEEEE. This chain's CDR3 is CASSLGTGVNYGYTF. The DNA for the CDR3 is TGTGCCAGCAGCTTGGGTACAGGGGTTAACTATGGCTACACCTTC. The whole variable domain, remainder taken from reference TRBV5-6 and TRBJ1-2, is DAGVTQSPTHLIKTRGQQVTLRCSPKSGHDTVSWYQQALGQGPQFIFQYYEEEERQRGNFPDRFSGHQFPNYSSELNVNALLLGDSALYLCASSLGTGVNYGYTFGSGTRLTVV.

The chain employs TRBV10-1 and TRBJ2-1; 7 bases are a match to TRBD1. V lost 10 bases and J lost 8; bases outside the gene matches: 11. CDR1 is WNHNN and CDR2 is SYGVQD in the germline V gene (reference sequence). The CDR3 runs 13 residues. Here the CDR3 reads CATSTGRGDEQFF. In DNA form, the CDR3 reads TGCGCCACCTCGACAGGGCGCGGCGATGAGCAGTTCTTC.

The V gene is TRBV19, the J gene TRBJ1-4; 8 bases are shared with TRBD1. The length of the CDR3 is 14 residues. The germline V gene encodes CDR1 LNHDA and CDR2 SQIVND (reference sequence). V lost 6 bases to trimming and J lost 6 bases; unmatched junction nucleotides: 6. CDR3 DNA: TGTGCCAGTAGGACAGGGGAGTCCGATGAAAAACTGTTTTTT. This codes for CASRTGESDEKLFF. Variable domain in full (rest from reference TRBV19 and TRBJ1-4): DGGITQSPKYLFRKEGQNVTLSCEQNLNHDAMYWYRQDPGQGLRLIYYSQIVNDFQKGDIAEGYSVSREKKESFPLTVTSAQKNPTAFYLCASRTGESDEKLFFGSGTQLSVL.

The V call is TRBV6-1, the J call TRBJ2-5; perhaps TRBD2 as D (7 bases). The CDR3 contains 13 residues. Germline CDR1 and CDR2: MNHNS and SASEGT. Trimming took off 10 bases at V and 2 bases at J, with 14 bases between the two ends. As DNA, the CDR3 is TGTGCCACACGGGGGGCTCTTCAAGAGACCCAGTACTTC. Residues: CATRGALQETQYF.

The chain links TRBV14 to TRBJ1-3; TRBD1 matches 8 bases. The CDR3 length is 16 residues. Germline lookup yields CDR1 SGHDN and CDR2 FVKESK. The J segment lost 4 bases and the V segment lost 0 bases, leaving 5 bases of the junction unmatched. The CDR3 loop is CASSQEDRAGGNTIYF. CDR3 DNA sequence: TGTGCCAGCAGCCAAGAGGACAGGGCGGGGGGAAACACCATATATTTT.

The chain uses TRBV15 and TRBJ1-1; 7 bases match TRBD1. CDR3 length: 16 residues. Germline lookup yields CDR1 LNHNV and CDR2 YYDKDF (reference sequence). V gave up 4 bases and J gave up 0 bases; unmatched junction bases: 8. CDR3 nucleotides: TGTGCCACCAGCATCACGATGGGACAGATGAACACTGAAGCTTTCTTT. Its translation: CATSITMGQMNTEAFF. Full variable domain (missing parts from reference TRBV15 and TRBJ1-1): DAMVIQNPRYQVTQFGKPVTLSCSQTLNHNVMYWYQQKSSQAPKLLFHYYDKDFNNEADTPDNFQSRRPNTSFCFLDIRSPGLGDTAMYLCATSITMGQMNTEAFFGQGTRLTVV.

The chain has TRBV30 and TRBJ1-2, with 7 bases that match TRBD1. CDR1 is GTSNPN, CDR2 SVGIG, per germline (reference sequence). The CDR3 contains 14 residues. V lost 0 bases and J lost 4; bases outside the gene matches: 5. The CDR3 DNA reads as TGTGCCTGGAGTGTAGAGGCAGGGGGCTATGGCTACACCTTC. Translation: CAWSVEAGGYGYTF.

There are many counts of this clone. The chain couples TRBV5-4 to TRBJ2-3; D tentatively fits TRBD1 or TRBD2 (6 bases each). Trimming stripped 1 base from V and 6 bases from J, with 15 bases between. The CDR3 runs to 15 residues. Germline assignment: CDR1 SGHNT and CDR2 YYREEE (reference sequence). The CDR3 here is CASSLMGGSIDTQYF. CDR3 in DNA: TGTGCCAGCAGCTTGATGGGGGGCTCGATCGATACGCAGTATTTT.

This sequence joins TRBV9 and TRBJ2-1; 10 bases fit TRBD1. The V gene's germline CDR1 is SGDLS and CDR2 YYNGEE. Trimming took 2 bases from V and 10 from J; bases not matched to a gene: 12. CDR3 size: 16 residues. The CDR3, as DNA: TGTGCCAGCAGCGTCGAAGGGACAGGGGCTACAAGAGAGCAGTTCTTC. It specifies CASSVEGTGATREQFF.

The chain is built from TRBV10-3 and TRBJ2-3; D is possibly TRBD2 (6 bases). Trimming took 0 bases from V and 2 from J, leaving 9 bases between them. This CDR3 is 15 amino acids long. Germline CDR1 ENHRY, CDR2 SYGVKD. Here the CDR3 reads CAISESGGVTDTQYF. CDR3 nucleotides: TGTGCCATCAGTGAGTCGGGGGGAGTCACAGATACGCAGTATTTT.

The DNA for the CDR3 is TGTGCCAGCAGGGTATCTGAAAAACTGTTTTTT. It translates to CASRVSEKLFF. This chain uses TRBV7-9 with TRBJ1-4; D is unresolved. This CDR3 contains 11 residues. Germline CDR1 SEHNR, CDR2 FQNEAQ (reference sequence). The V end lost 6 bases, the J end lost 7 bases, and 6 bases lay between the germline ends. Looking up the rest from reference TRBV7-9 and TRBJ1-4 gives the full variable domain: DTGVSQNPRHKITKRGQNVTFRCDPISEHNRLYWYRQTLGQGPEFLTYFQNEAQLEKSRLLSDRFSAERPKGSFSTLEIQRTEQGDSAMYLCASRVSEKLFFGSGTQLSVL.

CDR3 bases: TGTGCCAGCAGCGCCCTATTCTACGAGCAGTACTTC. Its protein is CASSALFYEQYF. The chain links TRBV11-2 to TRBJ2-7; no clear D gene. The CDR3 contains 12 residues. V lost 5 bases and J lost 3, with 8 bases in between. Germline V gene lookup returns CDR1 SGHAT and CDR2 FQNNGV.

The chain recombines TRBV14 with TRBJ2-7, with no clear D. There are 13 residues in the CDR3. Germline CDR1 is SGHDN and CDR2 is FVKESK. Trimming shortened V by 3 bases and J by 0 bases, and 6 bases separated the two germline ends. The CDR3 region has the DNA TGTGCCAGCAGCCAGATCACCTCCTACGAGCAGTACTTC. Amino acid sequence: CASSQITSYEQYF. The full variable domain, in which reference TRBV14 and TRBJ2-7 provide the parts outside the CDR3, is EAGVTQFPSHSVIEKGQTVTLRCDPISGHDNLYWYRRVMGKEIKFLLHFVKESKQDESGMPNNRFLAERTGGTYSTLKVQPAELEDSGVYFCASSQITSYEQYFGPGTRLTVT.

The CDR3 DNA sequence: TGTGCCTGGAGTGTAACAGGGATCCACTATGGCTACACCTTC. Translation: CAWSVTGIHYGYTF. The chain couples TRBV30 to TRBJ1-2, with D perhaps TRBD1 (6 bases). Germline V gives CDR1 GTSNPN, CDR2 SVGIG (reference sequence). The CDR3 contains 14 residues. Trimming pared 0 bases from V and 3 bases from J, leaving 11 bases between.

The V and J genes are TRBV10-3 and TRBJ2-7; TRBD1 matches 9 bases. The CDR3 consists of 13 residues. Germline V gene sequence: CDR1 ENHRY, CDR2 SYGVKD. J was trimmed by 4 bases and V by 8 bases; bases with no gene match: 6. The DNA of the CDR3 is TGTGCCATCTCTGGACAGGGGTCGTACGAGCAGTACTTC. Translating it yields CAISGQGSYEQYF.

The chain links TRBV5-1 to TRBJ2-3, with 10 positions matching TRBD2. CDR3 length: 16 amino acids. The junction had 5 bases not matched to a gene; V was cut back by 2 bases and J by 2 bases. Germline V lookup: CDR1 SGHRS, CDR2 YFSETQ. CDR3 protein: CASSLGLAEFTDTQYF. The CDR3 coding sequence is TGCGCCAGCAGCTTAGGACTAGCGGAATTCACAGATACGCAGTATTTT.

The chain uses TRBV10-2 and TRBJ1-2; 11 nucleotides line up with TRBD1. V trimming: 3 bases; J trimming: 4 bases; junction bases outside the gene matches: 1. Germline CDR1 WSHSY, CDR2 SAAADI. CDR3 size: 14 residues. The CDR3 DNA sequence: TGCGCCAGCAGTGATGGGACAGGGGGCTATGGCTACACCTTC. Protein product: CASSDGTGGYGYTF.

The sample holds one count of this clone. The chain has TRBV2 and TRBJ2-1; the match to TRBD2 covers 8 bases. CDR1 is SNHLY, CDR2 FYNNEI, per germline. Germline trimming cut 6 bases from V and 3 bases from J; bases unmatched to any gene: 4. This CDR3 is 14 amino acids long. The CDR3 protein is CASSGGALYNEQFF. The CDR3 DNA is TGTGCCAGCAGCGGGGGGGCCCTCTACAATGAGCAGTTCTTC.

This chain joins TRBV29-1 and TRBJ1-1; TRBD1 agrees at 7 bases. With V trimmed by 4 bases and J by 6 bases, 5 bases remained unmatched. The CDR3 is 12 residues long. Germline V gene lookup returns CDR1 SQVTM and CDR2 ANQGSEA. The CDR3 DNA reads TGCAGCGTTGTGCTCGGGACAGCTGAAGCTTTCTTT. It codes for CSVVLGTAEAFF.

This clone was counted once. The chain joins TRBV7-6 to TRBJ2-1; 7 bases map to TRBD2. Germline values: CDR1 SGHVS, CDR2 FNYEAQ. The V and J ends lost 4 bases and 10 bases, in that order; junction bases with no gene match: 13. This CDR3 has 15 amino acids. The DNA for the CDR3 is TGTGCCAGCAGCTCCCCCCGGGGGTGGGAGGGGGAGCAGTTCTTC. Protein sequence: CASSSPRGWEGEQFF.